This T cell receptor beta chain was observed in a study of response to subunit inactivated influenza vaccine. V lost 1 base to trimming and J lost 7 bases, with 17 bases between them. The length of the CDR3 is 16 residues. CDR1 is MGHDK, CDR2 SYGVNS, per germline. TCRdb reprocessed the RT-PCR reads with MiXCR, giving one entry per CDR3 protein. The sample has hundreds of thousands of distinct CDR3 sequences, less than 30% seen once. General study results and limits: The authors suggested that few new T cells are recruited per seasonal influenza vaccination.

This clonotype was counted only a few times. What it binds is unknown. The J gene is TRBJ1-3, the V gene TRBV25-1, with D possibly TRBD1 on 5 matching bases. The clonotype comes from a man between 50 and 59 years old who received an inactivated influenza vaccine. Sequencing used CD4+ T cells sorted from PBMCs, obtained about 5 days after vaccination. The CDR3 loop is CASSESATVLRNTIYF. The CDR3 DNA is TGTGCCAGCAGTGAATCCGCGACAGTACTGCGGAACACCATATATTTT. The full variable domain, its missing parts supplied by reference TRBV25-1 and TRBJ1-3, is EADIYQTPRYLVIGTGKKITLECSQTMGHDKMYWYQQDPGMELHLIHYSYGVNSTEKGDLSSESTVSRIRTEHFPLTLESARPSHTSQYLCASSESATVLRNTIYFGEGSWLTVV.